This T cell receptor beta chain was sequenced during a study of shared clonotypes between healthy human individuals. With V trimmed by 3 bases and J by 2 bases, 3 bases remained unmatched. The CDR3 spans 15 residues. Germline-derived CDR1 and CDR2 are SGHTA and FQGNSA. Measured with immunoSEQ multiplex PCR; TCRdb has only the in-frame clones, and not every one. The sample has roughly 1,000,000 clones; roughly 74% are singletons. This clone was detected many times. This CDR3 is also generated by other DNA sequences in the sample. This sequence was found in a man aged 18 to 29 in good health. Some clones in this sample may be carry-over from other donors' samples. V usage is TRBV7-2 and J usage is TRBJ1-4; 7 bases are shared with TRBD1. The sequenced sample was memory CD4+ T cells from PBMCs. Subset here: CD45RA-negative fraction. The CDR3 loop is CASSFQQGTNEKLFF. The CDR3 coding sequence is TGTGCCAGCAGCTTTCAACAGGGGACTAATGAAAAACTGTTTTTT.